This TCR beta chain is drawn from a study of blood T cell repertoires in COVID-19. Original processing notes: Reference gene primer amplification gave nucleated cell count estimates. Some clones are missing from TCRdb's copy, which holds only in-frame ones; the method was immunoSEQ multiplex PCR. V and J calls and clone size are given by that table; D and trimming were obtained from the DNA. This table has 200,000 or so clones, roughly 84% appearing once. Trimming took 7 bases from V and 4 from J; bases not matched to a gene: 8. The CDR3 extends over 15 amino acids. Germline V gene lookup returns CDR1 SQVTM and CDR2 ANQGSEA.

The rearrangement links TRBV29-1 to TRBJ2-5; 14 nucleotides align to TRBD2. Material: PBMCs or T cells enriched from blood (not recorded which). The sequence was collected from a young man in a cohort exposed to, infected with or recovered from COVID-19 (not recorded which). This CDR3 is CSAPGTSGSGETQYF. The CDR3 DNA is TGCAGCGCTCCCGGGACTAGCGGGAGCGGAGAGACCCAGTACTTC.